This is a list of T cell receptor beta chains from one sample in a study of early T cells in non-severe SARS-CoV-2 infection. TCRdb passed the 5' RACE reads through MiXCR, listing each CDR3 protein once. This repertoire shows 50,000 to 60,000 distinct CDR3 sequences, about 7.7% found once; its top ten account for about 3.4%. Sequencing was performed on whole blood. These receptors were taken from an adult who was a healthcare worker with PCR-confirmed SARS-CoV-2 infection or an uninfected control (not recorded which). Each CDR3 is given with its conserved first and last residue. D genes are given only for firm matches. Some rows have no size entry. The others give once, few or many, or a class for an expanded clone.

j_gene,len,d_gene,abundance,v_gene,CDR3nt,CDR3aa
TRBJ1-2,13,.,few,TRBV30,TGTGCCTGGAAGCTTGGGCATCTGGATGGCTACACCTTC,CAWKLGHLDGYTF
TRBJ2-3,16,.,.,TRBV9,TGTGCCAGCAGCCCCCGTCAAAGCCGCTCGCAGGATACGCAGTATTTT,CASSPRQSRSQDTQYF
TRBJ2-6,17,.,.,TRBV3-1,TGTGCCAGCAGCCAAGCATCTAGGAGGGCTGGGGCCAACGTCCTGACTTTC,CASSQASRRAGANVLTF
TRBJ1-4,17,.,few,TRBV27,TGTGCCAGCAGTTTGGGGTGGGGGCTTCCTGATAATGAAAAACTGTTTTTT,CASSLGWGLPDNEKLFF
TRBJ1-2,16,.,few,TRBV19,TGTGCCAGTAGTATAGAAACTGCTAACATTGGCTATGGCTACACCTTC,CASSIETANIGYGYTF
TRBJ1-3,16,.,many,TRBV16,TGTGCCAGCAGCCAATTGGGAAGAGCCTCTGGAAACACCATATATTTT,CASSQLGRASGNTIYF
TRBJ2-3,14,.,many,TRBV24-1,TGTGCCACCAGTGCCCCCGAGGACACAGATACGCAGTATTTT,CATSAPEDTDTQYF
TRBJ2-5,18,TRBD2,.,TRBV7-2,TGTGCCAGCAGCCGAAGGGGACTAGCGGGAGCTACCGGAGGGACCCAGTACTTC,CASSRRGLAGATGGTQYF
TRBJ1-1,12,.,.,TRBV12-3/TRBV12-4,TGTGCCAGCAGTGTCCGAGGGACTGAAGCTTTCTTT,CASSVRGTEAFF
TRBJ1-6,13,TRBD1,many,TRBV10-3,TGTGCCACCCACAGGGGGTACAATTCACCCCTCCACTTT,CATHRGYNSPLHF
TRBJ1-1,13,.,few,TRBV5-4,TGTGCCAGCAGCTTGTTAGCGAACACTGAAGCTTTCTTT,CASSLLANTEAFF
TRBJ2-7,14,.,many,TRBV2,TGTGCCAGCAGTGAATCGAACGACATCCTCGAGCAGTACTTC,CASSESNDILEQYF
TRBJ1-1,18,.,.,TRBV4-2,TGTGCCAGCAGCCAAGAAGTCCAGGGTAGTCCAGGGAACACTGAAGCTTTCTTT,CASSQEVQGSPGNTEAFF
TRBJ1-2,15,.,many,TRBV6-6,TGTGCCAGCAGTTACTCCAGGGGCGACCTAAGAGGCTACACCTTC,CASSYSRGDLRGYTF
TRBJ2-7,14,TRBD1,.,TRBV15,TGTGCCACCAGCCGAAGACAGGGGGAGGGGGAGCAGTACTTC,CATSRRQGEGEQYF
TRBJ1-2,15,.,.,TRBV27,TGTGCCAGCAACCCGAGGGGTGTGGGAGACTATGGCTACACCTTC,CASNPRGVGDYGYTF
TRBJ1-4,14,TRBD1,few,TRBV7-9,TGTGCCAGCAGCCCCGGACAGGGCCCGGAAAAACTGTTTTTT,CASSPGQGPEKLFF
TRBJ2-7,14,TRBD1,once,TRBV3-1,TGTGCCAGCAGCCCCGGGGCAGGGGGAGACGAGCAGTACTTC,CASSPGAGGDEQYF
TRBJ2-3,15,.,many,TRBV20-1,TGCAGTGCTAGAGATCAGGGCGGGGTGCAAGATACGCAGTATTTT,CSARDQGGVQDTQYF
TRBJ2-2,16,TRBD1,many,TRBV7-3,TGTGCCAGCAGCTTCCCACAGGGGGCGCGGTCCGGGGAGCTGTTTTTT,CASSFPQGARSGELFF
TRBJ2-3,15,.,many,TRBV9,TGTGCCAGCAGCCCCCGAGGGGACTTTTCAGATACGCAGTATTTT,CASSPRGDFSDTQYF
TRBJ2-7,13,.,few,TRBV3-1,TGTGCCAGCAGGTCGACAGAGGGAGGCGAGCAGTACTTC,CASRSTEGGEQYF
TRBJ1-2,14,.,.,TRBV19,TGTGCCAGTAGTAAAGGCGGGAAGTACTATGGCTACACCTTC,CASSKGGKYYGYTF
TRBJ2-1,17,TRBD2,.,TRBV28,TGTGCCAGCATCCCCCGCGTGACTAGCGGGGGTTACAATGAGCAGTTCTTC,CASIPRVTSGGYNEQFF
TRBJ1-2,15,.,many,TRBV10-3,TGTGCCATCAGTGGAACGAACAGGGATGGCTATGGCTACACCTTC,CAISGTNRDGYGYTF
TRBJ1-2,14,.,many,TRBV10-3,TGTGCCATCAGTGAGTCGGACAGCCTCTATGGCTACACCTTC,CAISESDSLYGYTF
TRBJ2-5,13,.,few,TRBV7-6,TGTGCCAGCACCCCGGGACTGCAAGAGACCCAGTACTTC,CASTPGLQETQYF
TRBJ2-5,14,.,.,TRBV2,TGTGCCAGCAGGCATCAGGAAGGGGTAGAGACCCAGTACTTC,CASRHQEGVETQYF
TRBJ2-7,13,.,many,TRBV27,TGTGCCAGCAGTGGCGGGGTATCTTACGAGCAGTACTTC,CASSGGVSYEQYF
TRBJ1-2,15,.,.,TRBV6-6,TGTGCCAGCAGTAACCTAATCCGGACGGGCTATGGCTACACCTTC,CASSNLIRTGYGYTF
TRBJ2-3,14,TRBD1,many,TRBV7-6,TGTGCCAGCAGCTTAGAGGGGGCAGGAGATACGCAGTATTTT,CASSLEGAGDTQYF
TRBJ1-1,19,.,many,TRBV3-2,TGTGCCAGCAGCCAAAGGGGGTGGGCCCTACTCCCCATGAACACTGAAGCTTTCTTT,CASSQRGWALLPMNTEAFF
TRBJ2-3,16,.,many,TRBV2,TGTGCCAGCAGTGAAGCCCGGGGTAGCTTAACAGATACGCAGTATTTT,CASSEARGSLTDTQYF
TRBJ2-7,14,TRBD2,.,TRBV20-1,TGCAGTGCTGCCAGCGGGAGAGCACACTACGAGCAGTACTTC,CSAASGRAHYEQYF
TRBJ2-2,15,.,many,TRBV4-1,TGCGCCAGCAGCCAATTGGACTCGAACACCGGGGAGCTGTTTTTT,CASSQLDSNTGELFF
TRBJ2-1,15,TRBD2,.,TRBV5-1,TGCGCCAGCAGCTCAGCGGGAGGAACACCGAATGAGCAGTTCTTC,CASSSAGGTPNEQFF
TRBJ2-3,15,.,many,TRBV30,TGTGCCTGGACGATCGGTGGGGGACCCACAGATACGCAGTATTTT,CAWTIGGGPTDTQYF
TRBJ1-2,11,.,.,TRBV28,TGTGCCAGCGGTCAATCCTATGGCTACACCTTC,CASGQSYGYTF
TRBJ1-5,13,.,many,TRBV4-2,TGTGCCAGCAGCCAATGGCAGGAGCAGCCCCAGCATTTT,CASSQWQEQPQHF
TRBJ1-1,16,.,few,TRBV6-2/TRBV6-3,TGTGCCAGCACCTACGAACAGGGTCGGGGGAACACTGAAGCTTTCTTT,CASTYEQGRGNTEAFF
TRBJ2-3,13,.,many,TRBV29-1,TGCAGCGTAGTTCAGGGGCCGGTTGATACGCAGTATTTT,CSVVQGPVDTQYF
TRBJ2-3,14,.,few,TRBV5-1,TGCGCCAGCAGCCTCGGGGGAGGTACAGATACGCAGTATTTT,CASSLGGGTDTQYF
TRBJ2-5,12,.,.,TRBV7-3,TGTGCCAGCAGCTCCATGAAAGAGACCCAGTACTTC,CASSSMKETQYF
TRBJ2-7,14,.,many,TRBV2,TGTGCCAGCAGGACGGACTCCTCCCTCTACGAGCAGTACTTC,CASRTDSSLYEQYF
TRBJ2-2,14,.,many,TRBV7-6,TGTGCCAGCAGCTTGTTTGAGGGGGCCGGGGAGCTGTTTTTT,CASSLFEGAGELFF
TRBJ2-3,17,TRBD2,many,TRBV7-8,TGTGCCAGCAGCTTAGGGACTAGCGGGAGAGCGACAGATACGCAGTATTTT,CASSLGTSGRATDTQYF
TRBJ1-3,16,.,few,TRBV7-8,TGTGCCAGCAGCTTAGGGGGGGCCTCCTCTGGAAACACCATATATTTT,CASSLGGASSGNTIYF
TRBJ2-7,13,TRBD1,few,TRBV6-5,TGTGCCAGCAGTTTCGACAGGGGTGACGAGCAGTACTTC,CASSFDRGDEQYF
TRBJ2-7,11,.,.,TRBV29-1,TGCAGCGTTGATCACGCCTACGAGCAGTACTTC,CSVDHAYEQYF
TRBJ2-5,12,.,many,TRBV29-1,TGCAGCGCGGACGCCGCGTCAGAGACCCAGTACTTC,CSADAASETQYF
TRBJ2-7,12,.,.,TRBV7-9,TGTGCCAGCAGCTCAGGGATGAGCGAGCAGTACTTC,CASSSGMSEQYF
TRBJ2-7,15,TRBD2,many,TRBV10-1,TGCGCCAGCAGTGTCTTGGCGGGAGGGGAATACGAGCAGTACTTC,CASSVLAGGEYEQYF
TRBJ2-3,15,.,many,TRBV28,TGTGCCAGCAGTATCGGGTCCTCGCTCCCAGATACGCAGTATTTT,CASSIGSSLPDTQYF
TRBJ1-5,16,TRBD1,few,TRBV27,TGTGCCAGCAGTTATTACGACAGGGGTAGCAATCAGCCCCAGCATTTT,CASSYYDRGSNQPQHF
TRBJ2-2,14,.,many,TRBV2,TGTGCCAGCAGTGGGGGGCCCACGGCCGGTGGGCTGTTTTTT,CASSGGPTAGGLFF